Listed below are T cell receptor beta chains from one sample, sequenced in a study of blood T cell repertoires in COVID-19. Profiling relied on immunoSEQ multiplex PCR, and the TCRdb table lists in-frame clones only, not all of them. The sample carries about 69,000 clones, more than 70% recorded once. Sequences were obtained from peripheral blood. These receptors were obtained from a human donor in a cohort sampled during active COVID-19. Both conserved end residues are part of each CDR3. The order of the fields is V gene, D gene, J gene, clone size, CDR3 DNA, CDR3 protein. The D gene is left open where the match is weak. A clone size is listed for some rows: how often the clone was seen (once, few, many), or a class if it is expanded.

TRBV7-9	TRBD1	TRBJ1-6	.	TGTGCCAGCAGCTTGCCCGGGGGACAGGGGTCACCCCTCCACTTT	CASSLPGGQGSPLHF
TRBV10-2	.	TRBJ1-2	.	TGCGCCAGCAGTGAGTCGACGAGGGGGTACACCTTC	CASSESTRGYTF
TRBV19	TRBD2	TRBJ2-3	.	TGTGCCAGTAGTACTAGCGGGAGCACAGATACGCAGTATTTT	CASSTSGSTDTQYF
TRBV18	.	TRBJ1-2	.	TGTGCCAGCTCACCGGGCAGTAACTATGGCTACACCTTC	CASSPGSNYGYTF
TRBV3-1/TRBV3-2	TRBD2	TRBJ2-2	.	TGTGCCAGCAGCCAAGATGTTAGCGGGGGAAACACCGGGGAGCTGTTTTTT	CASSQDVSGGNTGELFF
TRBV7-8	TRBD2	TRBJ2-5	.	TGTGCCAGCAGCTCGAGGGAGGGGAGGGAGACCCAGTACTTC	CASSSREGRETQYF
TRBV2	.	TRBJ2-7	few	TGTGCCAGCCGCCCGGGACTTTCCACCTACGAGCAGTACTTC	CASRPGLSTYEQYF
TRBV4-2	.	TRBJ1-2	.	TGTGCCAGCAGCCCGCGGCGGGGGACGACTAACTATGGCTACACCTTC	CASSPRRGTTNYGYTF
TRBV11-3	.	TRBJ2-3	.	TGTGCCAGCAGCTTAGGACAGAACACAGATACGCAGTATTTT	CASSLGQNTDTQYF
TRBV5-1	.	TRBJ1-2	.	TGCGCCAGCAGCTTATCCCCCGGACAGTCCTATGGCTACACCTTC	CASSLSPGQSYGYTF
TRBV18	TRBD1	TRBJ2-1	.	TGTGCCAGCTCACCGGGACAGGGCTACAATGAGCAGTTCTTC	CASSPGQGYNEQFF
TRBV6-1	.	TRBJ1-4	.	TGTGCCAGCAGTGAAACATCCGTCTTTGGAGAGACTTTT	CASSETSVFGETF
TRBV19	TRBD1	TRBJ2-1	once	TGTGCCAGTAGTATAGGAACAGGGGCCCCGAGCTCCTACAATGAGCAGTTCTTC	CASSIGTGAPSSYNEQFF
TRBV24-1	TRBD2	TRBJ2-3	.	TGTGCCACCAGTGACTATAGCGGGAGGGGGACAGATACGCAGTATTTT	CATSDYSGRGTDTQYF
TRBV10-3	TRBD1	TRBJ1-3	few	TGTGCCATCAGTGAAAGGGACAGGGAAAACACCATATATTTT	CAISERDRENTIYF
TRBV6-6	TRBD1	TRBJ1-4	.	TGTGCCAGCAGTGGACAGGGGGCAGGTGAAAAACTGTTTTTT	CASSGQGAGEKLFF
TRBV12-3/TRBV12-4	TRBD1	TRBJ1-2	once	TGTGCCAGCAGTCATGGACAGGGCTATGGCTACACCTTC	CASSHGQGYGYTF
TRBV5-4	.	TRBJ1-2	.	TGTGCCAGCAGCCCCACGGTTAACTATGGCTACACCTTC	CASSPTVNYGYTF
TRBV6-5	.	TRBJ1-3	.	TGTGCCAGCAGTTCTCGGACAACTTCTGGAAACACCATATATTTT	CASSSRTTSGNTIYF
TRBV7-2	TRBD2	TRBJ2-3	many	TGTGCCAGCAGCTTAGTCCGGGGGGGGCCGAACACAGATACGCAGTATTTT	CASSLVRGGPNTDTQYF
TRBV15	.	TRBJ2-1	.	TGTGCCACCAGCAGAGGGCGGGACAGCTACAATGAGCAGTTCTTC	CATSRGRDSYNEQFF
TRBV28	.	TRBJ1-5	.	TGTGCCAGCAGTTTAGGGCAGGGTGGGAATCAGCCCCAGCATTTT	CASSLGQGGNQPQHF
TRBV11-2	TRBD2	TRBJ2-5	once	TGTGCCAGCAGCTCAACTAGCGTGGAGACCCAGTACTTC	CASSSTSVETQYF